One sample yielded the 8 T cell receptor beta chains listed below, sequenced in a study of cytomegalovirus exposure and HLA in healthy donors (dated by TCRdb to the late 2010s). The library relied on the immunoSEQ multiplex PCR assay. For the multiplex PCR, a mixture combining 60 forward primers for TCR Vbeta segments and 13 reverse primers for TCR Jbeta segments was used. TCRdb re-hosts the immuneACCESS table, in-frame sequences only. Its copies lack some clones; in the studies checked, an unresolved V gene accounts for under half of them, and the cause for the rest is not known. The sample profile shows roughly 86,000 clones; 50% to 75% of them were found once. 3.9% of the sample belongs to the ten largest clones. Material: PBMCs. These receptors were collected from a man aged 30 to 39 in good health and CMV-seronegative.

This CDR3 reads CASSPRLAGLPDTQYF. The CDR3 nucleotides are TGTGCCAGCAGCCCTAGACTAGCGGGGCTTCCAGATACGCAGTATTTT. The rearrangement links TRBV7-2 to TRBJ2-3; 11 nucleotides align to TRBD2. The CDR3 has 16 amino acids. Germline V CDR1 and CDR2: SGHTA, FQGNSA. V lost 5 bases, J lost 4 bases, and 8 bases stayed unmatched.

The J gene is TRBJ2-5, the V gene TRBV11-3; no clear D gene. CDR1 is SGHNT, CDR2 YENEEA, per germline. CDR3 length: 12 residues. Trimming shortened V by 1 base and J by 5 bases, and 5 bases separated the two germline ends. For the CDR3, the DNA is TGTGCCAGCAGCTTAGGCCGGGAGACCCAGTACTTC. It yields the protein CASSLGRETQYF. Combining the CDR3 with reference TRBV11-3 and TRBJ2-5 gives the whole variable domain EAGVVQSPRYKIIEKKQPVAFWCNPISGHNTLYWYLQNLGQGPELLIRYENEEAVDDSQLPKDRFSAERLKGVDSTLKIQPAELGDSAVYLCASSLGRETQYFGPGTRLLVL.

This chain joins TRBV7-2 and TRBJ1-3; D uncertain. Trimming took 0 bases from V and 0 from J, leaving 18 bases between them. The germline CDR1 and CDR2 sequences are SGHTA and FQGNSA. The CDR3 consists of 19 residues. The CDR3 sequence: CASSLAPLSDFTSGNTIYF. The CDR3 bases are TGTGCCAGCAGCTTAGCACCGTTATCGGACTTTACCTCTGGAAACACCATATATTTT.

This clone came up once. CDR3: CASSYVMNTEAFF. The CDR3 DNA sequence: TGTGCCAGCAGTTATGTTATGAACACTGAAGCTTTCTTT. The chain links TRBV7-2 to TRBJ1-1; D not certain. This CDR3 has 13 residues. Trimming removed 6 bases from V and 0 bases from J, with 8 bases in between. CDR1 SGHTA and CDR2 FQGNSA come from the germline V gene.

This clone was detected a few times. The CDR3 is CASSQSGQTYEQYF. CDR3 coding DNA: TGTGCCAGCAGCCAATCGGGACAGACCTACGAGCAGTACTTC. The rearrangement uses TRBV16 and TRBJ2-7; 7 positions agree with TRBD1. The CDR3 spans 14 residues. J lost 2 bases, V lost 0 bases, and 1 base had no gene match. The germline CDR1 and CDR2 sequences are KGHSY and FQNENV.

This clone came up a few times. The V gene is TRBV21-1, the J gene TRBJ2-3; the table calls TRBD2, which could not be checked here. TRBV21-1 counts as a pseudogene. The CDR3 has 17 residues. CDR3 region: CASSKALTSGEKDTQYF. The CDR3 nucleotides are TGTGCCAGCAGCAAAGCGCTCACTAGCGGGGAAAAAGATACGCAGTATTTT.

This clone has just a few counts. The chain has TRBV4-1 and TRBJ2-7, with TRBD2 matching 10 bases. Germline-derived CDR1 and CDR2 are MGHRA and YSYEKL. After removal of 1 base from V and 2 bases from J, the junction contained 5 bases not matched to a gene. This CDR3 has 16 amino acids. The CDR3 region is CASSQVKLAGTYEQYF. The DNA for the CDR3 is TGCGCCAGCAGCCAAGTCAAACTAGCGGGAACCTACGAGCAGTACTTC.

The chain combines TRBV29-1 with TRBJ2-1; 9 nucleotides line up with TRBD2. This CDR3 is 17 amino acids long. Germline-derived CDR1 and CDR2 are SQVTM and ANQGSEA. V gave up 0 bases and J gave up 5 bases; unmatched junction bases: 11. The CDR3 DNA follows: TGCAGCGTTGAAGATAGGCGGGGGGGCGGAAGGAACAATGAGCAGTTCTTC. This gives the protein CSVEDRRGGGRNNEQFF.